Below are 16 T cell receptor beta chains sequenced from a single sample in a study of T cell responses to AZD1222 COVID-19 vaccine. Data came from immunoSEQ multiplex PCR; TCRdb stores just in-frame clones and leaves some out. The data contain about 76,000 clones, approximately 87% of them singletons. The sequencing here drew on peripheral blood, taken on day 0 of MenACWY control vaccination. The receptors stem from an adult in good health.

The V gene is TRBV11-3, the J gene TRBJ2-5, with 8 nucleotides matching TRBD1. The V segment lost 4 bases and the J segment 5 bases; nucleotides outside the gene matches: 6. The CDR3 runs 14 residues. Germline CDR1 reads SGHNT; CDR2 reads YENEEA. CDR3 in DNA: TGTGCCAGCAGCTCGGAACAGGGGGAGGAGACCCAGTACTTC. Translation: CASSSEQGEETQYF.

This chain joins TRBV28 and TRBJ2-7; D is ambiguous. Trimming took 1 base from V and 6 from J, leaving 10 bases between them. The CDR3 totals 13 residues. The germline V gene has CDR1 MDHEN and CDR2 SYDVKM. CDR3: CASSLFSGPEQYF. The CDR3 nucleotides are TGTGCCAGCAGTTTATTTTCCGGCCCCGAGCAGTACTTC.

The chain is built from TRBV28 and TRBJ1-4, with D perhaps matching TRBD1 (6 bases). CDR1 is MDHEN, CDR2 SYDVKM, per germline. CDR3 length equals 16 residues. Trimming took 2 bases from V and 10 from J, leaving 20 bases between them. CDR3 bases: TGTGCCAGCAGTTTACTTCCCACAGGGAGCGCTGGAAAACTGTTTTTT. Translated, it gives CASSLLPTGSAGKLFF.

The rearrangement joins TRBV6-5 to TRBJ1-1, with D unclear. This CDR3 spans 13 amino acids. V lost 5 bases to trimming and J lost 4 bases, with 11 bases between them. The germline CDR1 and CDR2 sequences are MNHEY and SVGAGI. This CDR3 reads CASSRPGSTEAFF. As DNA, the CDR3 is TGTGCCAGCAGTCGACCAGGCTCCACTGAAGCTTTCTTT.

This clone was detected once. The J gene is TRBJ2-1, the V gene TRBV11-2; the D gene is possibly TRBD1 (6 bases). Germline values: CDR1 SGHAT, CDR2 FQNNGV. The germline V and J ends were trimmed by 5 bases and 7 bases, with 18 bases remaining between them. This CDR3 region has 15 residues. CDR3 protein: CASSATVYQGNEQFF. The CDR3 region has the DNA TGTGCCAGCAGCGCAACGGTTTATCAGGGGAATGAGCAGTTCTTC.

This clone has just one count. V and J are TRBV7-9 and TRBJ2-7, with D possibly matching TRBD2 (5 bases). Trimming removed 6 bases at V and 1 base at J, with 10 bases between. From germline, CDR1 is SEHNR and CDR2 FQNEAQ (reference sequence). This CDR3 contains 13 residues. CDR3 nucleotides: TGTGCCAGCAGTCCGACGGGGTCCTACGAGCAGTACTTC. Its protein product is CASSPTGSYEQYF.

This chain uses TRBV6-5 with TRBJ1-4; possible D gene TRBD1, 6 bases. CDR3 size: 12 residues. With 5 bases removed from V and 11 bases from J, the gap between germline ends came to 12 bases. Germline loops: CDR1 MNHEY, CDR2 SVGAGI. DNA of the CDR3: TGTGCCAGCAGTCCCTCAGGGGTGAAACTGTTTTTT. It yields the protein CASSPSGVKLFF.

The rearrangement joins TRBV6-2 or TRBV6-3 to TRBJ2-7; possibly TRBD2 for D (5 bases). CDR3 length: 11 residues. Germline V gene data show CDR1 as MNHEY and CDR2 as SVGEGT. V lost 5 bases, J lost 7 bases, and 9 bases lay in between. CDR3 region: CASSRDPEQYF. The CDR3 DNA sequence: TGTGCCAGCAGTCGGGATCCGGAGCAGTACTTC.

V and J are TRBV6-2 or TRBV6-3 and TRBJ1-1, with 8 bases that match TRBD1. V shed 6 bases and J 4 bases; nucleotides not matched to a gene: 7. The CDR3 extends over 14 amino acids. The V gene's germline CDR1 is MNHEY and CDR2 SVGEGT. The CDR3 loop reads CASSPGTGLTEAFF. CDR3 nucleotides: TGTGCCAGCAGCCCCGGGACAGGCCTCACTGAAGCTTTCTTT.

The sample holds one count of this clone. The chain links TRBV29-1 to TRBJ2-1; TRBD2 aligns across 7 bases. The CDR3 is 13 amino acids. Looked up from germline, CDR1 is SQVTM and CDR2 is ANQGSEA. The V gene end was trimmed by 7 bases and the J gene end by 2 bases; junction bases not matched to a gene: 5. The CDR3 spells CSGGGLTYNEQFF. CDR3 nucleotide sequence: TGCAGCGGCGGGGGACTTACCTACAATGAGCAGTTCTTC.

This clone occurred once. The rearrangement joins TRBV6-2 or TRBV6-3 to TRBJ2-1, with D possibly TRBD2 on 6 matching bases. The CDR3 sequence is 18 residues long. Germline V CDR1 and CDR2: MNHEY, SVGEGT. Between the trimmed V and J ends, which lost 0 bases and 3 bases, there was a span of 18 bases. The CDR3, as DNA: TGTGCCAGCAGTTACTCCCCCCCTGGTGGCGGGATCTACAATGAGCAGTTCTTC. Translating gives CASSYSPPGGGIYNEQFF.

The chain links TRBV10-3 to TRBJ2-3, with a possible D match to TRBD2 (5 bases). Trimming removed 4 bases at V and 6 bases at J, with 11 bases between. The germline gives CDR1 ENHRY, CDR2 SYGVKD. The CDR3 runs 13 residues. CDR3 DNA: TGTGCCATCAGTGCGGGGTTCGGGGATACGCAGTATTTT. It specifies CAISAGFGDTQYF.

J is TRBJ1-2 and V is TRBV28; 8 nucleotides line up with TRBD1. Germline V gene sequence: CDR1 MDHEN, CDR2 SYDVKM. Trimming cost V 7 bases and J 5 bases; bases outside gene matches: 15. The CDR3 is 16 residues long. The CDR3 bases are TGTGCCAGCACCACAAACCAGGGGGCCTTATGGTATGGCTACACCTTC. As protein: CASTTNQGALWYGYTF.

The V and J genes are TRBV28 and TRBJ1-4; weak D call: TRBD1 (6 bases). V lost 1 base, J lost 6 bases, and 9 bases lay in between. The CDR3 totals 14 residues. CDR1 and CDR2 from the germline V gene are MDHEN and SYDVKM. CDR3 loop: CASSLSEGDEKLFF. The CDR3 DNA sequence: TGTGCCAGCAGTTTATCGGAGGGGGATGAAAAACTGTTTTTT.

The V gene is TRBV5-4, the J gene TRBJ2-2; 7 positions match TRBD1. V lost 4 bases to trimming and J lost 5 bases; unmatched junction nucleotides: 8. Germline V gene sequence: CDR1 SGHNT, CDR2 YYREEE (reference sequence). This CDR3 region has 15 residues. CDR3 in amino acids: CASSPQRQGTGELFF. Written as DNA, the CDR3 is TGTGCCAGCAGCCCTCAACGACAGGGAACCGGGGAGCTGTTTTTT.

This clone has only a few counts. V usage is TRBV27 and J usage is TRBJ2-1; 9 bases line up with TRBD2. V trimming: 2 bases; J trimming: 4 bases; junction bases outside the gene matches: 6. The CDR3 has 16 residues. Per the germline V gene, CDR1 is MNHEY and CDR2 is SMNVEV (reference sequence). In nucleotides, the CDR3 is TGTGCCAGCAGTTTAGGCGGGGGGGGGCCTTACAATGAGCAGTTCTTC. Its protein product is CASSLGGGGPYNEQFF.